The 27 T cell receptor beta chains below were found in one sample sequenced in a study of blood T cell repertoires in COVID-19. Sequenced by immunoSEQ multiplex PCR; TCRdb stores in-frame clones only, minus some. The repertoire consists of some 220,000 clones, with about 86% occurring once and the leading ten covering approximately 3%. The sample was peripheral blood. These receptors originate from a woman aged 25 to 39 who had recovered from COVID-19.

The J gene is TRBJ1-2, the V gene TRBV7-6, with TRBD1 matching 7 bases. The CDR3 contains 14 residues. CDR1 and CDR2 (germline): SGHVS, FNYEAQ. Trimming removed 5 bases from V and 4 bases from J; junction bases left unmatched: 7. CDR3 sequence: CASSPGQVSYGYTF. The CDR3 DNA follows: TGTGCCAGCAGCCCAGGACAGGTTTCCTATGGCTACACCTTC.

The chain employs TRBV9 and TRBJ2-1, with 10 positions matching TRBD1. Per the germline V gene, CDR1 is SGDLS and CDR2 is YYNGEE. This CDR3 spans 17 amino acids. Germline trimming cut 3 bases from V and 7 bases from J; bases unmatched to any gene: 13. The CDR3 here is CASSAPLGQGEYNEQFF. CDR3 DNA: TGTGCCAGCAGCGCGCCCCTCGGACAGGGGGAATATAATGAGCAGTTCTTC.

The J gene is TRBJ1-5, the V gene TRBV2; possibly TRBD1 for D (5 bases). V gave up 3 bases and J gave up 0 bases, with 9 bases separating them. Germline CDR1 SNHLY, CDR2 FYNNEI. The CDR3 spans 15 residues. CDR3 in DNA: TGTGCCAGCAGTGACAGGGCCTATAGCAATCAGCCCCAGCATTTT. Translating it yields CASSDRAYSNQPQHF.

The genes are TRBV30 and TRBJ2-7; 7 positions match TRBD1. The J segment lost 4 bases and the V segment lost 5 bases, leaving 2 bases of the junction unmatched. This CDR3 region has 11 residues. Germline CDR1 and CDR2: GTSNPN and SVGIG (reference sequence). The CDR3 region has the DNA TGTGCCTGGGACAGGGCTTACGAGCAGTACTTC. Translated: CAWDRAYEQYF.

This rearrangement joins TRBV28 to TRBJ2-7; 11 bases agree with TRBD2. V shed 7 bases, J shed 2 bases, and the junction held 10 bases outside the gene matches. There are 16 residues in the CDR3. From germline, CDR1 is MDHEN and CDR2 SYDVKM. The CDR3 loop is CASTLTSGDTTYEQYF. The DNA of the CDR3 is TGTGCCAGCACCTTGACTAGCGGGGACACCACCTACGAGCAGTACTTC.

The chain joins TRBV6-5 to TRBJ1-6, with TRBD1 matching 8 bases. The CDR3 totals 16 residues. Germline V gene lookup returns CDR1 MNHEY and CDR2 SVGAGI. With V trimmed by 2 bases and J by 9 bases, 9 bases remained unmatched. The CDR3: CASSYRADRVTSPLHF. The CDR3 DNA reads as TGTGCCAGCAGTTACCGGGCGGACAGGGTCACTTCACCCCTCCACTTT.

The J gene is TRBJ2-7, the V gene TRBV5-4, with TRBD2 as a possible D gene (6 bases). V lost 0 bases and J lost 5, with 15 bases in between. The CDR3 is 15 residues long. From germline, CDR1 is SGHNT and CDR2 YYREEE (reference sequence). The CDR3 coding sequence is TGTGCCAGCAGCTTGGGGGGACTTCTTCAGAACGAGCAGTACTTC. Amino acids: CASSLGGLLQNEQYF.

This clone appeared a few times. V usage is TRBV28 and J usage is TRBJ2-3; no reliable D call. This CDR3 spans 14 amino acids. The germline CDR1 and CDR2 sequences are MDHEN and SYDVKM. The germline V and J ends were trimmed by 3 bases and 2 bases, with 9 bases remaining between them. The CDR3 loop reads CASSFSTNTDTQYF. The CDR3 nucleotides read TGTGCCAGCAGTTTTAGTACCAACACAGATACGCAGTATTTT. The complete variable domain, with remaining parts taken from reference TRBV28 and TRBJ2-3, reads DVKVTQSSRYLVKRTGEKVFLECVQDMDHENMFWYRQDPGLGLRLIYFSYDVKMKEKGDIPEGYSVSREKKERFSLILESASTNQTSMYLCASSFSTNTDTQYFGPGTRLTVL.

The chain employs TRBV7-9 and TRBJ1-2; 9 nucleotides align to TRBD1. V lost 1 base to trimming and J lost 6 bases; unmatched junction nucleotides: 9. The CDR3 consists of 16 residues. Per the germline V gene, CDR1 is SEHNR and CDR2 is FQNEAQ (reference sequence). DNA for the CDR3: TGTGCCAGCAGCTTAGAAAACCGGGACAGGGTACATGGCTACACCTTC. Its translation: CASSLENRDRVHGYTF.

CDR3 nucleotides: TGTGCCACCAGTGATTCCAGACTAGCGGGAGGGACGAATGAGCAGTTCTTC. It yields the protein CATSDSRLAGGTNEQFF. This chain joins TRBV24-1 and TRBJ2-1; 14 positions agree with TRBD2. The trim removed 2 bases at V and 7 bases at J, leaving 6 bases unmatched. Germline V gives CDR1 KGHDR, CDR2 SFDVKD. CDR3 length equals 17 residues.

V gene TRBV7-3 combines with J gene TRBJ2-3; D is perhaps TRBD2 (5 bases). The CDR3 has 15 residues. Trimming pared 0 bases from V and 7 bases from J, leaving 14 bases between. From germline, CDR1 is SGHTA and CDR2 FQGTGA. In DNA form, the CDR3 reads TGTGCCAGCAGCTTAACGGATAGCGCGCTAAATACGCAGTATTTT. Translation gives CASSLTDSALNTQYF.

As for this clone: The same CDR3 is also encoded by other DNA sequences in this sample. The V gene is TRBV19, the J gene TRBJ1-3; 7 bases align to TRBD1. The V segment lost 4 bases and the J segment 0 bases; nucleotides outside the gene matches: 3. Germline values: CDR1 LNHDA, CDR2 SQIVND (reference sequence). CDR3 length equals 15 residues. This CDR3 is CASSTRQGSGNTIYF. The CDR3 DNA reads TGTGCCAGTAGTACCAGACAGGGCTCTGGAAACACCATATATTTT.

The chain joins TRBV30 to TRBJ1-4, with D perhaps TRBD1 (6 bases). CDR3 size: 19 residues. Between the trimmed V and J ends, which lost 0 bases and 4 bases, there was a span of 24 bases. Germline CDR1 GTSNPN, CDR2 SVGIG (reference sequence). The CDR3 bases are TGTGCCTGGAGTGTAATTGGCAGGGGCAGGGGAGCCGTTAATGAAAAACTGTTTTTT. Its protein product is CAWSVIGRGRGAVNEKLFF.

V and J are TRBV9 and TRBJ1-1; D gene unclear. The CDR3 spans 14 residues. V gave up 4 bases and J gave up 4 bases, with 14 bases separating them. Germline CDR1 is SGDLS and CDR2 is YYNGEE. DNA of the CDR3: TGTGCCAGCAGCCCCTCGGGGAGGGCCACTGAAGCTTTCTTT. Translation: CASSPSGRATEAFF.

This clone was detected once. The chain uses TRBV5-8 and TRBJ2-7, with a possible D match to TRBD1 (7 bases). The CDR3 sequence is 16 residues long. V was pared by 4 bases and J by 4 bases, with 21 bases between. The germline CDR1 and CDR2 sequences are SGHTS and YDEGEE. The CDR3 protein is CASSASHRGGQYEQYF. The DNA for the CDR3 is TGTGCCAGCAGCGCTTCTCACAGGGGAGGCCAGTACGAGCAGTACTTC.

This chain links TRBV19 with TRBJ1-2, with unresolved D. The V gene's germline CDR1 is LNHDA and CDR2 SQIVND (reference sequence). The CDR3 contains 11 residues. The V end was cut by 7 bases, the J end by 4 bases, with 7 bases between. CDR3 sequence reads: CASIGPYGYTF. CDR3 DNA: TGTGCCAGTATCGGTCCCTATGGCTACACCTTC.

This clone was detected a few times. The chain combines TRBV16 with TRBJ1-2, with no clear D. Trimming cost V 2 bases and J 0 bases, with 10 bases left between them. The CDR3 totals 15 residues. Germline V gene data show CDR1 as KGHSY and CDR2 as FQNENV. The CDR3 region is CASSQVERANYGYTF. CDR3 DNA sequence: TGTGCCAGCAGCCAAGTTGAGAGAGCTAACTATGGCTACACCTTC. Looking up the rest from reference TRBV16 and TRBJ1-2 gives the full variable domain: GEEVAQTPKHLVRGEGQKAKLYCAPIKGHSYVFWYQQVLKNEFKFLISFQNENVFDETGMPKERFSAKCLPNSPCSLEIQATKLEDSAVYFCASSQVERANYGYTFGSGTRLTVV.

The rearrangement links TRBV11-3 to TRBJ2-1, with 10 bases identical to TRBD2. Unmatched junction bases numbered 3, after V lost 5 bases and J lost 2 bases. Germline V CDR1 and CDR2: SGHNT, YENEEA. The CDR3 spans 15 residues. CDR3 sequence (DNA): TGTGCCAGCAGCCGTAGCGGGAGGACCTACAATGAGCAGTTCTTC. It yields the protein CASSRSGRTYNEQFF.

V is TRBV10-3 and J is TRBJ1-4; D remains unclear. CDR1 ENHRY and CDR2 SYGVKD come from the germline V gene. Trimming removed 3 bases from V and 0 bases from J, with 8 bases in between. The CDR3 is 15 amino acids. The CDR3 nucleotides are TGTGCCATCAGTGACCCAGAAGCAACTAATGAAAAACTGTTTTTT. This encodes CAISDPEATNEKLFF.

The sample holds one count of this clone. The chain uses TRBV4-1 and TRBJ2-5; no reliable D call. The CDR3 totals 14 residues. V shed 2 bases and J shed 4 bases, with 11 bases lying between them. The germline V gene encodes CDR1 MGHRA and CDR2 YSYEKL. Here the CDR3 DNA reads TGCGCCAGCAGCCAATCCCCGCCAGGAGAGACCCAGTACTTC. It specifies CASSQSPPGETQYF.

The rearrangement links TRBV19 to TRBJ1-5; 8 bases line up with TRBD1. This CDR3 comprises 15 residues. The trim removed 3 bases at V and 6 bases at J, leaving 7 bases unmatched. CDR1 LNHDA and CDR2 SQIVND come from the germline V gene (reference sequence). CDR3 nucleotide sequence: TGTGCCAGTAGTATGCGGCAGGGGGCCACTCAGCCCCAGCATTTT. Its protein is CASSMRQGATQPQHF.

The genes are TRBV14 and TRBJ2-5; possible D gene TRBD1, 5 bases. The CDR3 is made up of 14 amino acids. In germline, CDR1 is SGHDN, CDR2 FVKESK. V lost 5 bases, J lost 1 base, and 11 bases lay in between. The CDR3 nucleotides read TGTGCCAGCAGCGTAGGGGCGATCCAAGAGACCCAGTACTTC. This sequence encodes CASSVGAIQETQYF.

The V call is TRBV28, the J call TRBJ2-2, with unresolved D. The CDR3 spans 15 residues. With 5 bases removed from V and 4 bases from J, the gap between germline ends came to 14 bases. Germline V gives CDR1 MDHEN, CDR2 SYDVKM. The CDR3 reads CASSKDTESTGELFF. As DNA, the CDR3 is TGTGCCAGCAGTAAAGACACAGAGTCCACCGGGGAGCTGTTTTTT.

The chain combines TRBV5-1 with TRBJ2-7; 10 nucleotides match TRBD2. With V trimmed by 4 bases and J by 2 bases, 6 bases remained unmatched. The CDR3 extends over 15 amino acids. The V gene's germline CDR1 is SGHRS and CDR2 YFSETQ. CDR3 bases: TGCGCCAGCAGCAGAGGGACTAGCGATGCCTACGAGCAGTACTTC. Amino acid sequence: CASSRGTSDAYEQYF.

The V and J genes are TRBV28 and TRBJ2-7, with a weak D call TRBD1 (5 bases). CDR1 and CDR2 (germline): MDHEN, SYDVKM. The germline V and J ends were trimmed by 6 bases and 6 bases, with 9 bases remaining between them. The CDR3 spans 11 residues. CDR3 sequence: CASSNRGEQYF. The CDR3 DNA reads TGTGCCAGCAGCAATAGGGGCGAGCAGTACTTC.

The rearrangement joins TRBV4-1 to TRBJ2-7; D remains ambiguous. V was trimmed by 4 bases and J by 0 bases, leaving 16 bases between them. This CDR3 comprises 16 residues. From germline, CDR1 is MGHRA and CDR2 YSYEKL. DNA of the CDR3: TGCGCCAGCAGCCCGTTCCTCAGCGCCTCCTCCTACGAGCAGTACTTC. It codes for CASSPFLSASSYEQYF.

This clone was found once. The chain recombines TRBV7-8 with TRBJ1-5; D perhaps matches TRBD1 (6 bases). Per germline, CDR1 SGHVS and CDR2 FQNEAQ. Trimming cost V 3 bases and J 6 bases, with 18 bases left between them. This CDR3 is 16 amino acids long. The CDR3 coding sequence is TGTGCCAGCAGCTTGGGACATCCACTCACGGGTCAGCCCCAGCATTTT. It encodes CASSLGHPLTGQPQHF.